This TCR beta chain was sequenced during a study of shared clonotypes between healthy human individuals. The V gene lost 2 bases and the J gene lost 0 bases, with 11 bases spanning the gap. CDR1 and CDR2 (germline): MNHEY, SMNVEV (reference sequence). The CDR3 has 15 amino acids. Study-level findings and limits: Among non-shared clonotypes, generation probabilities were lower than among those shared by all four donors. Represented diversity (both genetic and exposure-history) was limited by the small number of donors. Sharing across a handful of donors was seen in 4% to 6.5% of naive CD4 clonotypes.

A remark on this clone: Its antigen is currently unknown.

Assay used: immunoSEQ multiplex PCR; TCRdb lists only in-frame clones, some missing. The sample has under 2.5 million clones, just under 95% seen once; the top ten hold 0.37%. Sequencing was performed on naive CD4+ T cells from PBMCs. Subset defined: CD45RA+ positively selected. The chain combines TRBV27 with TRBJ2-7; D remains ambiguous. The TCR was taken from a man younger than 30 in good health. Some clones in this sample may be carry-over from other donors' samples. The CDR3 DNA sequence: TGTGCCAGCAGTTTAAAAGGGTTAGGCTCCTACGAGCAGTACTTC. Translated, it gives CASSLKGLGSYEQYF.